The present T cell receptor (beta chain) was sequenced within a study of shared clonotypes between healthy human individuals. Samples underwent the assay at deep level. An approximately 220 ng quantity of DNA, roughly 30,000 T cell genomes, went into the sorted-subset replicate PCRs. The table came from immunoSEQ multiplex PCR; TCRdb's copy has only in-frame clones and leaves some out. The sample yields about a million clones, about 74% seen once. This clone was observed a single time. CDR3 length: 16 residues. V shed 1 base and J shed 3 bases, with 14 bases lying between them. Germline V gene data show CDR1 as SGHVS and CDR2 as FNYEAQ.

The chain couples TRBV7-6 to TRBJ2-3; D tentatively fits TRBD1 or TRBD2 (7 bases each). This sequence was found in a man in his late teens or twenties in good health. Source material: memory CD4+ T cells sorted from blood. Subset here: CD45RA-negative fraction. The CDR3 DNA sequence: TGTGCCAGCAGCTTAGACTCAGGGGGGGGGACAGATACGCAGTATTTT. It codes for CASSLDSGGGTDTQYF. The variable domain in full, with the rest retrieved from reference TRBV7-6 and TRBJ2-3, is GAGVSQSPRYKVTKRGQDVALRCDPISGHVSLYWYRQALGQGPEFLTYFNYEAQQDKSGLPNDRFSAERPEGSISTLTIQRTEQRDSAMYRCASSLDSGGGTDTQYFGPGTRLTVL.